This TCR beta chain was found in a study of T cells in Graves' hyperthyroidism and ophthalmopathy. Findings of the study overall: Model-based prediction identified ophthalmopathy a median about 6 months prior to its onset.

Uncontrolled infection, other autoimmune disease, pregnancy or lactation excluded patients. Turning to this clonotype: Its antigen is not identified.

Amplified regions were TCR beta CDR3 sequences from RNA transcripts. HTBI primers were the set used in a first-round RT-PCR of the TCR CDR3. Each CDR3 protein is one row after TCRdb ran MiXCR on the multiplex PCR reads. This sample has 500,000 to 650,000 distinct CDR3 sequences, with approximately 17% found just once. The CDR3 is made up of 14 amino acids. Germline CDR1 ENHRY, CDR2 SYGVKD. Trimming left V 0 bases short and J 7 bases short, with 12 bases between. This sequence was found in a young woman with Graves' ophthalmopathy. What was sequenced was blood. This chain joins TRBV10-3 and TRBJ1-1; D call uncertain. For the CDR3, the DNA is TGTGCCATCAGTGAGTCAGGCGCGGACGGTGAAGCTTTCTTT. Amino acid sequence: CAISESGADGEAFF.